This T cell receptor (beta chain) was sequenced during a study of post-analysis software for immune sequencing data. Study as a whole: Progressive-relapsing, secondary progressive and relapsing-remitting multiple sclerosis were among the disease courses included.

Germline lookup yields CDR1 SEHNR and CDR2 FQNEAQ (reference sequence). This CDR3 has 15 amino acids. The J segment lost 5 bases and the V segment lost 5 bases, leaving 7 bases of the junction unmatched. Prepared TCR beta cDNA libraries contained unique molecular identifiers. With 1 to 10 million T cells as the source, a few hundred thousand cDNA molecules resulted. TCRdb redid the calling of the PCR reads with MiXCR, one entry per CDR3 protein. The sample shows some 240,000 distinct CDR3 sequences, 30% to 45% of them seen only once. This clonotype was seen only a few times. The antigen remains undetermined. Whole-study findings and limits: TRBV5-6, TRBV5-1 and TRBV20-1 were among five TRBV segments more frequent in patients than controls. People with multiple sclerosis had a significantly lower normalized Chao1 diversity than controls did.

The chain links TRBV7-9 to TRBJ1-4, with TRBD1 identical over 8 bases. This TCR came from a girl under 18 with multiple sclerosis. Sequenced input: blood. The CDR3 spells CASSPEGQVNEKLFF. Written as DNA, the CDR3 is TGTGCCAGCAGCCCAGAGGGACAGGTCAATGAAAAACTGTTTTTT.